Listed here are 8 T cell receptor beta chains from one sample, sequenced in a study of beta chain features in type 1 diabetes. Expressed TCRB transcripts were sequenced because the entire RNA isolate underwent reverse transcription. The protocol was immunoSEQ multiplex PCR, while the TCRdb copy is restricted to in-frame clones and leaves out a portion. The sample contains roughly 230,000 clones, more than 9% of which appear only once. Sequencing input: naive CD4+ T cells from blood. The source is a woman between 18 and 30 years old in good health.

This clone was counted between two and nine times. One end of the junction is discordant with germline, which a read error may explain. V is TRBV5-1 and J is TRBJ2-1; 11 bases fit TRBD2. The CDR3 covers 15 residues. Germline loops: CDR1 SGHRS, CDR2 YFSETQ. For the CDR3, the DNA is TGTGCCAGCAGCTTTAGCGGGAGGGCCTTGGGTGAGCAGTTCTTC. As protein: CASSFSGRALGEQFF.

This chain joins TRBV19 and TRBJ1-2, with TRBD1 identical over 7 bases. This CDR3 is 14 amino acids long. Germline V gene data show CDR1 as LNHDA and CDR2 as SQIVND (reference sequence). V dropped 5 bases and J dropped 4; count of bases not matched to a gene: 7. The CDR3 region has the DNA TGTGCCAGTAGTCGGAGGGACAGTCTCTATGGCTACACCTTC. Residues: CASSRRDSLYGYTF.

The chain is built from TRBV18 and TRBJ2-5, with D hard to call. The CDR3 is 14 amino acids. V lost 0 bases to trimming and J lost 4 bases, with 9 bases between them. Germline CDR1 KGHSH, CDR2 LQKENI. The CDR3 loop reads CASSPPSAGETQYF. The CDR3, as DNA: TGTGCCAGCTCACCACCGTCTGCAGGAGAGACCCAGTACTTC.

The chain is built from TRBV6-6 and TRBJ1-1, with 10 bases matching TRBD1. Germline V gene lookup returns CDR1 MNHNY and CDR2 SVGAGI (reference sequence). CDR3 length: 14 residues. The V gene end was trimmed by 5 bases and the J gene end by 11 bases; junction bases not matched to a gene: 11. The CDR3 spells CASSPITGTGDAFF. The CDR3 DNA is TGTGCCAGCAGTCCCATCACCGGGACAGGGGACGCTTTCTTT.

This clone was detected only a few times. This chain links TRBV20-1 with TRBJ2-3; D gene unclear. Germline assignment: CDR1 DFQATT and CDR2 SNEGSKA (reference sequence). Trimming removed 6 bases from V and 4 bases from J, with 5 bases in between. The length of the CDR3 is 10 residues. In DNA, the CDR3 is TGCAGTGCCCTCTCAGATACGCAGTATTTT. It translates to CSALSDTQYF.

The rearrangement links TRBV18 to TRBJ2-7; D possibly corresponds to TRBD1 (5 bases). Trimming shortened V by 3 bases and J by 9 bases, and 18 bases separated the two germline ends. Per the germline V gene, CDR1 is KGHSH and CDR2 is LQKENI. The CDR3 is 14 amino acids. In nucleotides, the CDR3 is TGTGCCAGCTCACCCACGACGATAGACAGCCGGCAGTACTTC. Its protein product is CASSPTTIDSRQYF.

There are a few counts of this clone. The V call is TRBV9, the J call TRBJ2-5; 8 bases match TRBD2. V lost 3 bases, J lost 2 bases, and 3 bases stayed unmatched. This CDR3 comprises 14 residues. CDR1 is SGDLS and CDR2 is YYNGEE in the germline V gene. CDR3 sequence reads: CASSAGTSQETQYF. The CDR3 DNA sequence: TGTGCCAGCAGCGCCGGGACTAGTCAAGAGACCCAGTACTTC.

The chain recombines TRBV6-4 with TRBJ2-3; D possibly corresponds to TRBD2 (5 bases). CDR1 and CDR2 from the germline V gene are MRHNA and SNTAGT. V was clipped by 0 bases and J by 4 bases, with 11 bases between them. The CDR3 is made up of 15 amino acids. CDR3: CASSDSSGGADTQYF. Here the CDR3 DNA reads TGTGCCAGCAGTGACTCCAGCGGAGGCGCAGATACGCAGTATTTT.